This note documents a single T cell receptor (beta chain) sequence. This clone is a singleton in its sample. Its target antigen remains unknown. No much larger clonotype is one base removed from it; base qualities were not supplied. The immunoSEQ Assay, a bias-controlled multiplex PCR, was used to amplify TCRbeta CDR3 regions from genomic DNA. The source study handled its data this way. Within the assay, amplification of reference gene primers was used to estimate how many nucleated cells each sample contained. To quantify the absolute abundance of each unique TCRbeta CDR3 rearrangement, sequence reads were collapsed and filtered. For each sample, productive Simpson clonality was calculated as the square root of Simpson's diversity index across productive rearrangements. The table comes from immuneACCESS by way of TCRdb, which keeps in-frame sequences with V and J called. Part of the clones is missing from these tables; in studies checked, under half for an unresolved V gene and the rest for unknown reasons. V and J calls and clone size are as listed in that table; D and trimming were resolved from the DNA. The sample has 90,000 or so clones on record, around 88% of them singletons. The biggest ten clones account for approximately 20% of the sample.

CDR3 length: 13 amino acids, cysteine to phenylalanine. Of the read, only the CDR3 DNA is kept; its 39 bases are in frame from base 1. Trimming removed 5 bases from V and 15 bases from J; the gene matches leave 12 bases unexplained. Based on the germline V gene (reference sequence), the CDR1 and CDR2 sequences are SEHNR and FQNEAQ. In Seattle, one collaborating source enrolled patients while the infection was active and tracked those patients longitudinally over the course of disease. The collaborating institutions used their own protocols to collect whole blood in K2EDTA tubes. For TCRbeta analysis, collaborator samples were shipped as frozen whole blood, as isolated PBMCs, or as DNA extracted from either sample type. The sample originates from a study of blood T cell repertoires in COVID-19 (dated by TCRdb to the early 2020s). For the study in its entirety: Collaborator samples came from the United States, Italy and Spain and covered acute and convalescent phases of COVID-19. The repertoires were released in a freely available public database intended as a resource for research on the immune response to SARS-CoV-2. The dataset comprised deeply sampled blood TCRbeta repertoires from subjects exposed to, actively infected with, or recovered from COVID-19. The material from the prospective study consisted of cDNA or gDNA derived from T cells, B-cell-depleted T cells, or PBMCs. Where available, HLA class I and class II types were taken from metadata supplied by the sample provider and were not determined by assay-based typing. The sample metadata nearly always contained a de-identified subject ID, COVID-19 status, age in years and sex. Samples were obtained from the ongoing ImmuneRACE study (first 160 participants) and from over a thousand subjects provided by 6 global collaborators.

Overall study results and their limits: The quantity of clinical and demographic metadata differed by source and by participant and was supplied without curation.

The chain is assembled from TRBV7-9 and TRBJ2-1; the central 8 bases match TRBD1. The source is a woman aged 60-70 years with COVID-19, enrolled during active disease. Sequenced: peripheral blood. The CDR3 amino acid sequence is: CASSVPGGAAGFF. Here is the DNA: TGTGCCAGCAGCGTCCCAGGGGGCGCCGCGGGGTTCTTC.